This is a list of T cell receptor beta chains from one sample in a study of T-cell reconstitution after alpha-beta-depleted transplantation in children. TCRdb itself ran the PCR reads through MiXCR, one entry per CDR3 protein. The sample includes 700,000 to 950,000 distinct CDR3 sequences, 16% of them seen just once. The specimen was PBMCs, mostly from graft donor cells, collected 360 days after TCRalphabeta/CD19-depleted stem cell transplant. The receptors were sampled from a male patient younger than 18 who had a stem cell transplant for acute lymphoblastic leukemia, so the T cells may come from the graft donor. CDR3s include the opening cysteine and the closing phenylalanine or tryptophan. D genes are given only for firm matches. Expanded clones are given a class, and other clones once, few, many or no size at all.

clone_size	d_call	v_call	j_call	cdr3_aa	cdr3_nt
-	-	TRBV27	TRBJ2-2	CASSLFSPGGELFF	TGTGCCAGCAGTTTATTTTCCCCCGGCGGGGAGCTGTTTTTT
-	-	TRBV5-1	TRBJ2-7	CASSLGQRQYF	TGCGCCAGCAGCTTGGGTCAGCGCCAGTACTTC
few	TRBD2	TRBV5-1	TRBJ2-5	CASSSGGPGREQETQYF	TGCGCCAGCAGCTCGGGAGGGCCGGGTCGTGAACAAGAGACCCAGTACTTC
-	-	TRBV12-3/TRBV12-4	TRBJ1-2	CASSSGVDAYYGYTF	TGTGCCAGCAGTTCAGGGGTGGACGCCTACTATGGCTACACCTTC
many	TRBD2	TRBV7-3	TRBJ2-1	CASSESGLAEIF	TGTGCCAGCAGCGAATCGGGACTAGCTGAGATCTTC
few	TRBD2	TRBV20-1	TRBJ2-3	CSAYSLGRAGGTDTQYF	TGCAGTGCTTACTCCCTCGGTCGGGCGGGGGGCACAGATACGCAGTATTTT
few	-	TRBV7-9	TRBJ2-7	CASIPRGVYEQYF	TGTGCCAGCATACCAAGGGGAGTCTACGAGCAGTACTTC
-	-	TRBV12-3/TRBV12-4	TRBJ2-7	CASSPRREYEQYF	TGTGCCAGCAGTCCGCGTCGGGAGTACGAGCAGTACTTC
-	-	TRBV5-6	TRBJ2-7	CASSSPTSPYEQYF	TGTGCCAGCAGCTCCCCTACTAGTCCCTACGAGCAGTACTTC
-	TRBD1	TRBV6-5	TRBJ2-3	CASSYPPGQGKFTQYF	TGTGCCAGCAGTTATCCACCGGGACAGGGAAAATTTACGCAGTATTTT
few	-	TRBV2	TRBJ2-1	CASSPPPGKGEQFF	TGTGCCAGCAGCCCCCCACCGGGAAAGGGTGAGCAGTTCTTC
few	-	TRBV3-1	TRBJ2-7	CACSQSSTGRYEQYF	TGTGCCTGCAGCCAATCGTCGACAGGGAGGTACGAGCAGTACTTC
-	-	TRBV2	TRBJ2-5	CASSAPGRWETQYF	TGTGCCAGCAGTGCCCCGGGAAGGTGGGAGACCCAGTACTTC
-	-	TRBV18	TRBJ1-1	CASSRLGQGSGTEAFF	TGTGCCAGCTCACGTCTTGGTCAGGGTTCCGGCACTGAAGCTTTCTTT
few	TRBD2	TRBV27	TRBJ2-7	CASRPRGLGGGEQYF	TGTGCCAGCAGACCCCGGGGACTAGGGGGAGGCGAGCAGTACTTC
-	TRBD1	TRBV27	TRBJ2-1	CASRQGPNNEQFF	TGTGCCAGCAGACAGGGGCCAAACAATGAGCAGTTCTTC
-	-	TRBV12-5	TRBJ2-1	CASGSKDYSYNEQFF	TGTGCTAGTGGTTCGAAAGATTACTCCTACAATGAGCAGTTCTTC
few	TRBD2	TRBV7-8	TRBJ2-1	CASSSSGTRGYEQFF	TGTGCCAGCAGCTCTTCCGGGACTAGAGGTTATGAGCAGTTCTTC
-	-	TRBV29-1	TRBJ2-7	CSVLPSSYEQYF	TGCAGCGTTCTACCTAGCTCCTACGAGCAGTACTTC
-	TRBD1	TRBV7-9	TRBJ2-3	CASSDRGREDTQYF	TGTGCCAGCAGCGACAGGGGGAGGGAAGATACGCAGTATTTT
few	-	TRBV5-1	TRBJ2-7	CASSLAESAQTISTYEQYF	TGCGCCAGCAGCTTGGCCGAGTCGGCACAGACCATTTCTACCTACGAGCAGTACTTC
few	TRBD2	TRBV18	TRBJ2-7	CASSPPRAGVYEQYF	TGTGCCAGCTCACCACCGAGAGCGGGAGTCTACGAGCAGTACTTC
-	-	TRBV12-3/TRBV12-4	TRBJ2-1	CANGNYNEQFF	TGTGCCAACGGGAACTACAATGAGCAGTTCTTC
-	-	TRBV15	TRBJ2-3	CATSSRDLDTQYF	TGTGCCACCAGCAGCCGGGACCTTGATACGCAGTATTTT
few	-	TRBV7-2	TRBJ1-1	CASSLARWGNTEAFF	TGTGCCAGCAGCTTAGCGCGCTGGGGGAACACTGAAGCTTTCTTT
few	-	TRBV20-1	TRBJ1-5	CSARVSRQYSNQPQHF	TGCAGTGCTAGAGTCTCCCGACAGTATAGCAATCAGCCCCAGCATTTT
-	-	TRBV5-1	TRBJ1-5	CASSLDGQTNQPQHF	TGCGCCAGCAGCTTAGATGGGCAGACCAATCAGCCCCAGCATTTT
many	-	TRBV5-1	TRBJ1-1	CASGGRLPEAFF	TGCGCCAGCGGTGGGAGATTGCCTGAAGCTTTCTTT
few	TRBD2	TRBV11-2	TRBJ2-7	CASSLRFKYGTSDYEQYF	TGTGCCAGCAGCTTACGGTTTAAGTATGGGACTAGCGACTACGAGCAGTACTTC
-	TRBD1	TRBV4-1	TRBJ1-1	CASSQAGGDMDTEAFF	TGCGCCAGCAGCCAAGCAGGGGGCGATATGGACACTGAAGCTTTCTTT
-	-	TRBV6-5	TRBJ1-2	CASSYSIARGDYGYTF	TGTGCCAGCAGTTACTCCATTGCTAGGGGGGACTATGGCTACACCTTC
-	TRBD2	TRBV3-1	TRBJ2-7	CASSQDASGGGPYEQYF	TGTGCCAGCAGCCAAGACGCTAGCGGAGGAGGTCCCTACGAGCAGTACTTC
-	-	TRBV3-1	TRBJ2-1	CASSQVENNEQFF	TGTGCCAGCAGCCAAGTGGAGAATAATGAGCAGTTCTTC
-	-	TRBV18	TRBJ2-1	CASSPSSANAYKGQFF	TGTGCCAGCTCACCAAGCTCGGCCAATGCCTACAAGGGGCAGTTCTTC
few	TRBD2	TRBV19	TRBJ2-1	CASTLTSGSTEQFF	TGTGCCAGTACCCTCACTAGCGGGAGTACTGAGCAGTTCTTC
-	TRBD1	TRBV11-1	TRBJ2-5	CASSSPGQLETQYF	TGTGCCAGCAGCTCACCGGGACAGCTAGAGACCCAGTACTTC
-	TRBD1	TRBV7-6	TRBJ2-1	CASSLVTGQGNNEQFF	TGTGCCAGCAGCTTGGTAACGGGACAGGGGAACAATGAGCAGTTCTTC
many	-	TRBV2	TRBJ2-7	CASSDLHRDLGEQYF	TGTGCCAGCAGTGATCTCCACAGGGATTTGGGCGAGCAGTACTTC
-	-	TRBV9	TRBJ2-7	CASSPRTNLPNYEQYF	TGTGCCAGCAGCCCTCGGACTAACCTCCCTAACTACGAGCAGTACTTC
many	TRBD2	TRBV11-2	TRBJ2-1	CASSWTSGDLSYNEQFF	TGTGCCAGCAGCTGGACTAGCGGAGACCTCTCCTACAATGAGCAGTTCTTC